The rows below give T cell receptor beta chains drawn from one sample of a study of T cell changes during pregnancy in multiple sclerosis. Only in-frame clones appear in the TCRdb table, and some are missing; sequencing was by immunoSEQ multiplex PCR. This table holds over 45,000 clones, 80% to 95% found once. The specimen was peripheral blood, collected in the third trimester of pregnancy. These receptors all come from a female donor with multiple sclerosis, enrolled in a pregnancy study. The CDR3 runs from the conserved cysteine through the conserved F or W. D genes are given only for firm matches. Clone size, where shown, is once, few, many, or a class for clones that have expanded.

clone_size: .
j_call: TRBJ2-7
d_call: .
v_call: TRBV5-1
cdr3_aa: CASSLTDYEQYF
cdr3_nt: TGCGCCAGCAGCCTGACAGATTACGAGCAGTACTTC

clone_size: once
j_call: TRBJ2-7
d_call: .
v_call: TRBV14
cdr3_aa: CASSRDRTTYEQYF
cdr3_nt: TGTGCCAGCAGCCGCGACAGGACAACCTACGAGCAGTACTTC

clone_size: .
j_call: TRBJ1-1
d_call: TRBD1
v_call: TRBV19
cdr3_aa: CASSIMGQGMNTEAFF
cdr3_nt: TGTGCCAGTAGTATAATGGGACAGGGGATGAACACTGAAGCTTTCTTT

clone_size: .
j_call: TRBJ2-7
d_call: TRBD1
v_call: TRBV18
cdr3_aa: CASSRRTGDGGRHEQYF
cdr3_nt: TGTGCCAGCTCACGGAGGACAGGTGATGGGGGTCGGCACGAGCAGTACTTC

clone_size: once
j_call: TRBJ2-3
d_call: TRBD2
v_call: TRBV7-2
cdr3_aa: CASSLSGSPTDTQYF
cdr3_nt: TGTGCCAGCAGCTTAAGCGGGAGCCCCACAGATACGCAGTATTTT

clone_size: once
j_call: TRBJ1-1
d_call: .
v_call: TRBV18
cdr3_aa: CASSPRRGGPSGMNTEAFF
cdr3_nt: TGTGCCAGCTCACCAAGGAGGGGGGGGCCTTCGGGAATGAACACTGAAGCTTTCTTT

clone_size: .
j_call: TRBJ2-1
d_call: TRBD2
v_call: TRBV19
cdr3_aa: CASSDSAGVLYNEQFF
cdr3_nt: TGTGCCAGTAGTGATTCCGCGGGAGTACTTTACAATGAGCAGTTCTTC

clone_size: .
j_call: TRBJ2-7
d_call: TRBD2
v_call: TRBV7-2
cdr3_aa: CASSTGASGRPATLYF
cdr3_nt: TGTGCCAGCAGCACCGGCGCTAGCGGGAGGCCCGCAACTTTGTACTTC

clone_size: .
j_call: TRBJ2-6
d_call: TRBD1
v_call: TRBV5-1
cdr3_aa: CASSSIKGTAPRSGANVLTF
cdr3_nt: TGCGCCAGCAGCTCAATAAAAGGGACAGCCCCCCGCTCTGGGGCCAACGTCCTGACTTTC

clone_size: .
j_call: TRBJ2-5
d_call: .
v_call: TRBV7-3
cdr3_aa: CASSQAPVSETQYF
cdr3_nt: TGTGCCAGCAGCCAGGCCCCAGTCTCAGAGACCCAGTACTTC

clone_size: .
j_call: TRBJ2-7
d_call: TRBD1
v_call: TRBV28
cdr3_aa: CASRTGTGVSEQYF
cdr3_nt: TGTGCCAGCAGGACCGGGACAGGGGTTAGCGAGCAGTACTTC

clone_size: .
j_call: TRBJ2-7
d_call: .
v_call: TRBV19
cdr3_aa: CASSPKTSYFYEQYF
cdr3_nt: TGTGCCAGTAGTCCAAAAACTAGTTACTTCTACGAGCAGTACTTC

clone_size: .
j_call: TRBJ1-1
d_call: .
v_call: TRBV7-2
cdr3_aa: CASSLGGGRTEAFF
cdr3_nt: TGTGCCAGCAGCTTAGGAGGTGGGAGGACTGAAGCTTTCTTT

clone_size: .
j_call: TRBJ2-1
d_call: .
v_call: TRBV9
cdr3_aa: CASSDHSAGANYNEQFF
cdr3_nt: TGTGCCAGCAGCGACCACTCTGCGGGCGCGAACTACAATGAGCAGTTCTTC

clone_size: .
j_call: TRBJ2-1
d_call: TRBD2
v_call: TRBV18
cdr3_aa: CASSPRTSGIYNEQFF
cdr3_nt: TGTGCCAGCTCACCCCGGACTAGCGGTATCTACAATGAGCAGTTCTTC

clone_size: .
j_call: TRBJ2-1
d_call: .
v_call: TRBV7-9
cdr3_aa: CASSSPGLPYNEQFF
cdr3_nt: TGTGCCAGCAGCTCCCCGGGACTTCCCTACAATGAGCAGTTCTTC